The next 19 T cell receptor beta chains were all read from a single sample in a study of cytomegalovirus exposure and HLA in healthy donors. Amplification used 60 Vbeta primers and 13 Jbeta primers. Produced via immunoSEQ multiplex PCR; TCRdb's table is partial and in-frame only. The sample records about 98,000 clones, about 81% being singletons. Material: PBMCs. These receptors originate from a man aged 40-50 years in good health and CMV-seronegative.

The chain joins TRBV14 to TRBJ1-6, with unresolved D. This CDR3 has 16 residues. CDR1 and CDR2 from the germline V gene are SGHDN and FVKESK. V was pared by 2 bases and J by 2 bases, with 10 bases between. CDR3: CASSQRTGTYNSPLHF. CDR3 nucleotides: TGTGCCAGCAGCCAACGGACCGGGACCTATAATTCACCCCTCCACTTT.

The chain links TRBV7-8 to TRBJ1-4; tentative D call: TRBD1 (5 bases). The germline V gene has CDR1 SGHVS and CDR2 FQNEAQ. V was cut by 5 bases and J by 3 bases, with 16 bases left in between. The CDR3 contains 16 residues. The CDR3 loop is CASSKTRQTSNEKLFF. The CDR3 region has the DNA TGTGCCAGCAGCAAAACCAGACAGACGTCTAATGAAAAACTGTTTTTT.

The V call is TRBV7-9, the J call TRBJ1-1, with TRBD1 identical over 8 bases. The CDR3 totals 13 residues. Germline V gene data show CDR1 as SEHNR and CDR2 as FQNEAQ (reference sequence). J was trimmed by 7 bases and V by 6 bases; bases with no gene match: 7. The CDR3 sequence: CASRWPGQVEAFF. CDR3 in DNA: TGTGCCAGCAGATGGCCGGGACAGGTTGAAGCTTTCTTT.

A single count supports this clone. The V and J genes are TRBV5-1 and TRBJ2-1, with 7 nucleotides matching TRBD1. The CDR3 is made up of 13 amino acids. V shed 4 bases and J 7 bases; nucleotides not matched to a gene: 5. Per the germline V gene, CDR1 is SGHRS and CDR2 is YFSETQ. CDR3 DNA: TGCGCCAGCAGCACGGGACAGTTGAATGAGCAGTTCTTC. Encoded protein: CASSTGQLNEQFF.

CDR3 in amino acids: CASSQDQGRDTQYF. The CDR3 DNA is TGCGCCAGCAGCCAAGATCAGGGTCGGGATACGCAGTATTTT. V is TRBV4-1 and J is TRBJ2-3; D possibly corresponds to TRBD1 (5 bases). The CDR3 totals 14 residues. V was shortened by 0 bases and J by 6 bases, with 10 bases between the two germline ends. In germline, CDR1 is MGHRA, CDR2 YSYEKL.

This clone occurred a few times. The chain combines TRBV30 with TRBJ1-2; weak D call: TRBD1 (5 bases). Between the trimmed V and J ends, which lost 3 bases and 6 bases, there was a span of 20 bases. Germline CDR1 is GTSNPN and CDR2 is SVGIG (reference sequence). The length of the CDR3 is 15 residues. The CDR3: CAWSPSSRARNGYTF. For the CDR3, the DNA is TGTGCCTGGAGCCCTTCCAGCAGGGCGAGGAATGGCTACACCTTC.

CDR3 protein: CASSYGRGGTDTQYF. Written as DNA, the CDR3 is TGTGCCAGCAGTTATGGGCGGGGGGGCACAGATACGCAGTATTTT. The chain couples TRBV6-6 to TRBJ2-3; TRBD2 aligns across 8 bases. The CDR3 runs to 15 residues. V trimming: 3 bases; J trimming: 1 base; junction bases outside the gene matches: 3. CDR1 and CDR2 from the germline V gene are MNHNY and SVGAGI (reference sequence).

The V and J genes are TRBV27 and TRBJ2-7; maybe TRBD2 (6 bases). CDR3 length: 15 amino acids. Germline values: CDR1 MNHEY, CDR2 SMNVEV (reference sequence). The V and J ends lost 0 bases and 0 bases respectively, with 9 bases between them. CDR3 region: CASSLSGGISYEQYF. CDR3 DNA sequence: TGTGCCAGCAGTTTATCCGGCGGGATCTCCTACGAGCAGTACTTC.

The genes are TRBV9 and TRBJ2-3, with D unclear. Germline assignment: CDR1 SGDLS and CDR2 YYNGEE. The ends were cut back, 0 bases at V and 2 bases at J, with 16 bases in the middle. The length of the CDR3 is 17 residues. CDR3 nucleotide sequence: TGTGCCAGCAGCGTAGAACGGAGCGCCCCCCACACAGATACGCAGTATTTT. This gives the protein CASSVERSAPHTDTQYF.

The chain uses TRBV7-2 and TRBJ2-2; D unclear. Germline CDR1 is SGHTA and CDR2 is FQGNSA. V was cut by 5 bases and J by 3 bases, with 10 bases left in between. This CDR3 has 14 residues. CDR3 in DNA: TGTGCCAGCAGCCCGAACAGCTACACCGGGGAGCTGTTTTTT. Translation gives CASSPNSYTGELFF.

The CDR3 sequence is CASSSSDRDGYEQYF. The CDR3 DNA is TGTGCCAGCAGCTCATCCGACAGGGACGGCTACGAGCAGTACTTC. The J gene is TRBJ2-7, the V gene TRBV13, with 7 bases lining up with TRBD1. The CDR3 contains 15 residues. The germline gives CDR1 PRHDT, CDR2 FYEKMQ (reference sequence). V shed 4 bases, J shed 3 bases, and the junction held 9 bases outside the gene matches.

The V gene is TRBV30, the J gene TRBJ1-5; D call uncertain. CDR1 is GTSNPN, CDR2 SVGIG, per germline (reference sequence). The V gene lost 0 bases and the J gene lost 5 bases, with 11 bases spanning the gap. The CDR3 is 14 residues long. CDR3 sequence (DNA): TGTGCCTGGAGTGTACGCCAGGTCCATCAGCCCCAGCATTTT. The encoded protein is CAWSVRQVHQPQHF.

The table lists this clone with a count of one. The gene calls are TRBV9 and TRBJ2-2; tentatively, D is TRBD1 (6 bases). The CDR3 length is 15 residues. Trimming pared 4 bases from V and 4 bases from J, leaving 14 bases between. Germline V lookup: CDR1 SGDLS, CDR2 YYNGEE. The CDR3 nucleotides read TGTGCCAGCAGCCCGAGGCAGGGGAGCACCGGGGAGCTGTTTTTT. Protein: CASSPRQGSTGELFF. Variable domain in full (rest from reference TRBV9 and TRBJ2-2): DSGVTQTPKHLITATGQRVTLRCSPRSGDLSVYWYQQSLDQGLQFLIQYYNGEERAKGNILERFSAQQFPDLHSELNLSSLELGDSALYFCASSPRQGSTGELFFGEGSRLTVL.

The CDR3 spells CASSVTGLDQETQYF. The CDR3 DNA follows: TGCGCCAGCAGCGTGACAGGGTTGGACCAAGAGACCCAGTACTTC. This sequence joins TRBV5-1 and TRBJ2-5; 7 bases line up with TRBD1. CDR1 is SGHRS, CDR2 YFSETQ, per germline. CDR3 length equals 15 residues. V lost 4 bases and J lost 0; bases outside the gene matches: 6. The full variable domain, rest sourced from reference TRBV5-1 and TRBJ2-5, is KAGVTQTPRYLIKTRGQQVTLSCSPISGHRSVSWYQQTPGQGLQFLFEYFSETQRNKGNFPGRFSGRQFSNSRSEMNVSTLELGDSALYLCASSVTGLDQETQYFGPGTRLLVL.

This chain uses TRBV30 with TRBJ1-6; possible D gene TRBD1, 5 bases. CDR3 size: 14 residues. CDR1 and CDR2 from the germline V gene are GTSNPN and SVGIG (reference sequence). Trimming pared 0 bases from V and 10 bases from J, leaving 13 bases between. In DNA form, the CDR3 reads TGTGCCTGGAGTGTACAAGGGGAAGGGTCACCCCTCCACTTT. Translating it yields CAWSVQGEGSPLHF.

This chain links TRBV5-4 with TRBJ2-3, with TRBD2 matching over 11 bases. Losses at the gene ends were 4 bases for V and 4 bases for J; bases not matched to a gene: 8. The germline gives CDR1 SGHNT, CDR2 YYREEE (reference sequence). CDR3 size: 16 residues. The DNA of the CDR3 is TGTGCCAGCAGCCCGGGGACTAGCGGTAAGGCAGATACGCAGTATTTT. This sequence encodes CASSPGTSGKADTQYF. The variable domain in full, completed from reference TRBV5-4 and TRBJ2-3, reads ETGVTQSPTHLIKTRGQQVTLRCSSQSGHNTVSWYQQALGQGPQFIFQYYREEENGRGNFPPRFSGLQFPNYSSELNVNALELDDSALYLCASSPGTSGKADTQYFGPGTRLTVL.

The chain couples TRBV15 to TRBJ2-7, with 7 bases lining up with TRBD1. Germline assignment: CDR1 LNHNV and CDR2 YYDKDF (reference sequence). The J segment lost 0 bases and the V segment lost 2 bases, leaving 7 bases of the junction unmatched. This CDR3 has 16 residues. The CDR3 loop is CATSRPGQKSSYEQYF. Written as DNA, the CDR3 is TGTGCCACCAGCAGACCGGGACAGAAGAGCTCCTACGAGCAGTACTTC.

This clone came up a few times. The chain is built from TRBV7-9 and TRBJ1-6; unclear D gene. The CDR3 is 14 residues long. The V gene's germline CDR1 is SEHNR and CDR2 FQNEAQ (reference sequence). Trimming removed 5 bases at V and 4 bases at J, with 9 bases between. The CDR3 DNA sequence: TGTGCCAGCAGCAGAACACGATATAATTCACCCCTCCACTTT. This encodes CASSRTRYNSPLHF.

V usage is TRBV2 and J usage is TRBJ1-2; 7 bases map to TRBD1. Germline V gene data show CDR1 as SNHLY and CDR2 as FYNNEI. Unmatched junction bases numbered 13, after V lost 7 bases and J lost 8 bases. This CDR3 has 14 residues. Here the CDR3 DNA reads TGTGCCAGCACCGAAGGACAGGCCCTTCGGGGCTACACCTTC. This codes for CASTEGQALRGYTF.